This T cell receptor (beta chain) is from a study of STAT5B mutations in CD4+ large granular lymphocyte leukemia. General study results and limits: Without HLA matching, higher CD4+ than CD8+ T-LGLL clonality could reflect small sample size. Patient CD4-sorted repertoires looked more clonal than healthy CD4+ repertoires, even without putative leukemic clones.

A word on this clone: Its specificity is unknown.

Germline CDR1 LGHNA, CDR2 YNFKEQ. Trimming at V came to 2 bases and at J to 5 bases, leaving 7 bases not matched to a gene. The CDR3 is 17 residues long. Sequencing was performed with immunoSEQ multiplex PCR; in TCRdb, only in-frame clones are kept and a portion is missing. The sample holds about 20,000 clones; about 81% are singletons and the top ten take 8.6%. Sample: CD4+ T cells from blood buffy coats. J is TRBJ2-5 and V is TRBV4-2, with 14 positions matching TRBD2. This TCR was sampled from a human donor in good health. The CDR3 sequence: CASSQNPTSGRVETQYF. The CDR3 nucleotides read TGTGCCAGCAGCCAAAACCCGACTAGCGGGAGGGTTGAGACCCAGTACTTC.